This TCR beta chain stems from a study of metastatic and nonmetastatic thyroid tumors. Overall study context: Repertoires from malignant and benign thyroid patients were compared across blood and tumor or nodule tissue.

Points from the study as a whole: In both blood and tumor samples, TCR beta diversity was reported significantly higher for malignant than benign nodules.

Patients were all untreated before their thyroid surgery. TCRdb reanalyzed the PCR reads with MiXCR. There are roughly 70,000 clones in the sample; 18% occur only once, and 13% lies in the top ten. In its sample, this clone was seen many times. Its matching antigen is unknown. The CDR3 spans 14 residues. V was clipped by 2 bases and J by 5 bases; unmatched bases: 9. The germline V gene has CDR1 DFQATT and CDR2 SNEGSKA (reference sequence). Specimen: blood. This sequence originates from a female donor with papillary thyroid cancer or a benign thyroid nodule (not recorded which). Some clones in this sample may be carry-over from other donors' samples. This chain uses TRBV20-1 with TRBJ2-7; TRBD1 aligns across 7 bases. CDR3 protein: CSARRGPSRDEQYF. The CDR3 nucleotides are TGCAGTGCTAGAAGGGGGCCCTCAAGGGACGAGCAGTACTTC.